This TCR beta chain is drawn from a study of tumor-infiltrating lymphocytes in localized non-small cell lung cancer. The wider study: Each patient gave resected tumor and non-adjacent uninvolved lung tissue. Study conclusions and caveats: Tumors had more T cell infiltration than uninvolved lung, per TCRbeta sequencing and CD3 counts.

As regards this clone: No antigen is known for it.

Profiling relied on immunoSEQ multiplex PCR, and the TCRdb table lists in-frame clones only, not all of them. The repertoire holds about 14,000 clones, with 70% to 80% as singletons. The CDR3 covers 13 residues. V was cut by 8 bases and J by 5 bases, with 12 bases left in between. CDR1 and CDR2 (germline): MNHEY, SMNVEV (reference sequence). The chain carries TRBV27 and TRBJ2-2, with D maybe TRBD2 (5 bases). The source material was lung tumor tissue. The TCR comes from a human donor with non-small cell lung cancer. CDR3 bases: TGTGCCAGCGGACTTGAAGGGACCGGGGAGCTGTTTTTT. Protein product: CASGLEGTGELFF.